This is a list of T cell receptor beta chains from one sample in a study of Ad26.COV2.S vaccination and SARS-CoV-2 variants. Libraries were prepared by immunoSEQ multiplex PCR; TCRdb keeps only in-frame clonotypes and omits some of them. The sample records around 300,000 clones, almost 90% being singletons. The material sequenced was peripheral blood, taken in a trial of Ad26.COV2.S vaccine versus placebo. Receptor source: a person between 18 and 65 years old who received the Ad26.COV2.S COVID-19 vaccine or a placebo. Both conserved end residues are part of each CDR3. Fields, in order: J gene, D gene, V gene, clone size, CDR3 protein, CDR3 DNA. The D gene is left open where the match is weak. Size is omitted from some rows. Given values are once, few, many or a class for expanded clones.

j_gene: TRBJ2-3
d_gene: .
v_gene: TRBV3-1/TRBV3-2
abundance: .
CDR3aa: CASSRGTWDHTDTQYF
CDR3nt: TGTGCCAGCAGTCGAGGGACATGGGACCACACAGATACGCAGTATTTT

j_gene: TRBJ1-5
d_gene: .
v_gene: TRBV12-3/TRBV12-4
abundance: few
CDR3aa: CASSLSGQPQHF
CDR3nt: TGTGCCAGCAGTTTATCGGGTCAGCCCCAGCATTTT

j_gene: TRBJ1-3
d_gene: .
v_gene: TRBV19
abundance: .
CDR3aa: CASSTIGPGEGNRNTIYF
CDR3nt: TGTGCCAGTAGTACCATCGGCCCTGGTGAGGGCAATAGGAACACCATATATTTT

j_gene: TRBJ1-1
d_gene: TRBD1
v_gene: TRBV27
abundance: .
CDR3aa: CASSVMGQGLEAFF
CDR3nt: TGTGCCAGCAGCGTTATGGGACAGGGCCTTGAAGCTTTCTTT

j_gene: TRBJ2-4
d_gene: .
v_gene: TRBV7-2
abundance: .
CDR3aa: CASRVELGNIQYF
CDR3nt: TGTGCCAGCAGGGTGGAGTTGGGAAACATTCAGTACTTC

j_gene: TRBJ2-2
d_gene: .
v_gene: TRBV6-5
abundance: .
CDR3aa: CASSYGANTGELFF
CDR3nt: TGTGCCAGCAGTTACGGGGCGAACACCGGGGAGCTGTTTTTT

j_gene: TRBJ1-1
d_gene: .
v_gene: TRBV19
abundance: .
CDR3aa: CASSYRNTEAFF
CDR3nt: TGTGCCAGTAGCTACAGGAACACTGAAGCTTTCTTT

j_gene: TRBJ1-5
d_gene: TRBD1
v_gene: TRBV6-2/TRBV6-3
abundance: few
CDR3aa: CASSFRGLSDQPQHF
CDR3nt: TGTGCCAGCAGTTTCAGGGGGCTTTCCGATCAGCCCCAGCATTTT

j_gene: TRBJ1-1
d_gene: TRBD1
v_gene: TRBV9
abundance: .
CDR3aa: CASSVGDRASWTEAFF
CDR3nt: TGTGCCAGCAGCGTAGGGGACAGGGCTTCATGGACTGAAGCTTTCTTT

j_gene: TRBJ2-2
d_gene: .
v_gene: TRBV6-2/TRBV6-3
abundance: .
CDR3aa: CASSYTNRGGTGELFF
CDR3nt: TGTGCCAGCAGTTACACGAACAGGGGGGGGACCGGGGAGCTGTTTTTT

j_gene: TRBJ1-1
d_gene: TRBD1
v_gene: TRBV3-1/TRBV3-2
abundance: few
CDR3aa: CASSRMFQTGLEAFF
CDR3nt: TGTGCCAGCAGCCGGATGTTTCAGACAGGGCTTGAAGCTTTCTTT

j_gene: TRBJ2-7
d_gene: .
v_gene: TRBV7-2
abundance: .
CDR3aa: CASRWGVSYEQYF
CDR3nt: TGTGCCAGCAGGTGGGGGGTCTCCTACGAGCAGTACTTC

j_gene: TRBJ1-6
d_gene: .
v_gene: TRBV29-1
abundance: .
CDR3aa: CSVSTGSSNSPLHF
CDR3nt: TGCAGCGTTTCTACAGGTTCCAGTAATTCACCCCTCCACTTT

j_gene: TRBJ1-2
d_gene: .
v_gene: TRBV7-2
abundance: .
CDR3aa: CASSLSLTGSTPHYGYTF
CDR3nt: TGTGCCAGCAGCTTAAGTCTAACAGGGTCGACCCCCCACTATGGCTACACCTTC

j_gene: TRBJ2-2
d_gene: TRBD2
v_gene: TRBV4-2
abundance: .
CDR3aa: CASSQGWASGSTGELFF
CDR3nt: TGTGCCAGCAGCCAAGGTTGGGCTAGCGGGAGCACCGGGGAGCTGTTTTTT

j_gene: TRBJ1-1
d_gene: TRBD1
v_gene: TRBV7-3
abundance: .
CDR3aa: CASSLTTGGSTEAFF
CDR3nt: TGTGCCAGCAGCTTAACCACAGGGGGCTCCACTGAAGCTTTCTTT

j_gene: TRBJ2-1
d_gene: TRBD2
v_gene: TRBV7-3
abundance: .
CDR3aa: CASSLRYGEGNEQFF
CDR3nt: TGTGCCAGCAGCTTACGATATGGGGAGGGGAATGAGCAGTTCTTC

j_gene: TRBJ2-7
d_gene: TRBD1
v_gene: TRBV18
abundance: .
CDR3aa: CASSPDRVSYEQYF
CDR3nt: TGTGCCAGCTCACCAGACAGGGTATCCTACGAGCAGTACTTC

j_gene: TRBJ2-3
d_gene: .
v_gene: TRBV2
abundance: .
CDR3aa: CASRNQRQYTDTQYF
CDR3nt: TGTGCCAGCAGGAACCAGAGACAGTACACAGATACGCAGTATTTT

j_gene: TRBJ2-7
d_gene: .
v_gene: TRBV27
abundance: .
CDR3aa: CASSRQGSEQYF
CDR3nt: TGTGCCAGCAGCCGTCAGGGGTCCGAGCAGTACTTC

j_gene: TRBJ1-1
d_gene: .
v_gene: TRBV5-1
abundance: .
CDR3aa: CASSEGGGPLSEAFF
CDR3nt: TGCGCCAGCAGCGAAGGAGGGGGACCCCTCTCTGAAGCTTTCTTT

j_gene: TRBJ2-2
d_gene: .
v_gene: TRBV28
abundance: .
CDR3aa: CASRSTGHNTGELFF
CDR3nt: TGTGCCAGCAGATCTACGGGTCATAACACCGGGGAGCTGTTTTTT

j_gene: TRBJ1-1
d_gene: TRBD1
v_gene: TRBV9
abundance: .
CDR3aa: CASSVVGQGRTEAFF
CDR3nt: TGTGCCAGCAGCGTTGTAGGACAGGGCCGAACTGAAGCTTTCTTT

j_gene: TRBJ1-1
d_gene: .
v_gene: TRBV4-3
abundance: .
CDR3aa: CASSQEYMTSGSGGTEAFF
CDR3nt: TGCGCCAGCAGCCAAGAATATATGACGTCCGGCTCGGGGGGCACTGAAGCTTTCTTT

j_gene: TRBJ2-5
d_gene: TRBD2
v_gene: TRBV4-3
abundance: .
CDR3aa: CASSQGVTSGNQETQYF
CDR3nt: TGCGCCAGCAGCCAAGGAGTTACTAGCGGAAACCAAGAGACCCAGTACTTC

j_gene: TRBJ1-1
d_gene: TRBD1
v_gene: TRBV6-2/TRBV6-3
abundance: .
CDR3aa: CASSLPAGGRSEAFF
CDR3nt: TGTGCCAGCAGTCTACCTGCAGGGGGAAGAAGTGAAGCTTTCTTT

j_gene: TRBJ2-7
d_gene: .
v_gene: TRBV18
abundance: .
CDR3aa: CASSPGTGNPEEEYF
CDR3nt: TGTGCCAGCTCACCAGGGACCGGAAACCCCGAGGAGGAGTACTTC

j_gene: TRBJ1-4
d_gene: .
v_gene: TRBV4-3
abundance: .
CDR3aa: CASSQVFGEGVEKLFF
CDR3nt: TGCGCCAGCAGCCAAGTGTTTGGGGAAGGGGTTGAAAAACTGTTTTTT

j_gene: TRBJ1-2
d_gene: .
v_gene: TRBV27
abundance: once
CDR3aa: CASSSPGHSNYGYTF
CDR3nt: TGTGCCAGCAGTTCTCCGGGGCACTCTAACTATGGCTACACCTTC

j_gene: TRBJ1-4
d_gene: .
v_gene: TRBV5-8
abundance: .
CDR3aa: CASSLRGYTNEKLFF
CDR3nt: TGTGCCAGCAGCTTGAGGGGTTATACTAATGAAAAACTGTTTTTT

j_gene: TRBJ2-1
d_gene: .
v_gene: TRBV4-3
abundance: few
CDR3aa: CASSQDGEFMSYNEQFF
CDR3nt: TGCGCCAGCAGCCAAGATGGGGAGTTCATGTCCTACAATGAGCAGTTCTTC

j_gene: TRBJ2-6
d_gene: .
v_gene: TRBV9
abundance: .
CDR3aa: CASSAITAGANVLTF
CDR3nt: TGTGCCAGCAGCGCTATCACCGCTGGGGCCAACGTCCTGACTTTC

j_gene: TRBJ1-2
d_gene: .
v_gene: TRBV4-1
abundance: .
CDR3aa: CASSQSGGFGYTF
CDR3nt: TGCGCCAGCAGCCAATCCGGGGGGTTTGGCTACACCTTC

j_gene: TRBJ2-1
d_gene: .
v_gene: TRBV29-1
abundance: .
CDR3aa: CSVEEKWDNEQFF
CDR3nt: TGCAGCGTTGAAGAAAAGTGGGACAATGAGCAGTTCTTC

j_gene: TRBJ1-1
d_gene: .
v_gene: TRBV6-5
abundance: .
CDR3aa: CASRYSEAFF
CDR3nt: TGTGCCAGCAGGTACAGTGAAGCTTTCTTT

j_gene: TRBJ2-1
d_gene: .
v_gene: TRBV29-1
abundance: once
CDR3aa: CSVDWSGVLGQFF
CDR3nt: TGCAGCGTTGATTGGTCAGGGGTTCTGGGGCAGTTCTTC

j_gene: TRBJ2-2
d_gene: TRBD2
v_gene: TRBV7-9
abundance: .
CDR3aa: CASSRPGLAGPGELFF
CDR3nt: TGTGCCAGCAGCCGTCCGGGACTAGCGGGACCCGGGGAGCTGTTTTTT

j_gene: TRBJ1-4
d_gene: .
v_gene: TRBV7-8
abundance: .
CDR3aa: CASSSTGSRSELFF
CDR3nt: TGTGCCAGCAGCTCCACAGGGAGTCGGTCTGAACTGTTTTTT

j_gene: TRBJ2-5
d_gene: .
v_gene: TRBV6-6
abundance: .
CDR3aa: CASVGIQETQYF
CDR3nt: TGTGCCAGCGTTGGGATTCAAGAGACCCAGTACTTC

j_gene: TRBJ2-1
d_gene: .
v_gene: TRBV12-3/TRBV12-4
abundance: .
CDR3aa: CASSLPVRGEQFF
CDR3nt: TGTGCCAGCAGTTTGCCCGTAAGGGGTGAGCAGTTCTTC

j_gene: TRBJ1-2
d_gene: .
v_gene: TRBV4-3
abundance: once
CDR3aa: CASSRALEGYGYTF
CDR3nt: TGCGCCAGCAGCCGCGCATTGGAGGGCTATGGCTACACCTTC

j_gene: TRBJ2-2
d_gene: .
v_gene: TRBV4-1
abundance: .
CDR3aa: CASSQVDLYTGELFF
CDR3nt: TGCGCCAGCAGCCAAGTGGATTTGTACACCGGGGAGCTGTTTTTT

j_gene: TRBJ2-7
d_gene: .
v_gene: TRBV27
abundance: .
CDR3aa: CASSPSQGSHSYEQYF
CDR3nt: TGTGCCAGCAGTCCCTCTCAGGGGTCCCACTCCTACGAGCAGTACTTC

j_gene: TRBJ2-2
d_gene: .
v_gene: TRBV18
abundance: .
CDR3aa: CASSPRQENTGELFF
CDR3nt: TGTGCCAGCTCGCCAAGACAGGAGAACACCGGGGAGCTGTTTTTT

j_gene: TRBJ2-1
d_gene: TRBD2
v_gene: TRBV2
abundance: .
CDR3aa: CASSDPLAVNEQFF
CDR3nt: TGTGCCAGCAGTGACCCACTAGCGGTCAATGAGCAGTTCTTC

j_gene: TRBJ1-2
d_gene: TRBD1
v_gene: TRBV6-5
abundance: .
CDR3aa: CASRQGGNYGYTF
CDR3nt: TGTGCCAGCCGACAGGGGGGTAACTATGGCTACACCTTC

j_gene: TRBJ1-2
d_gene: TRBD1
v_gene: TRBV18
abundance: once
CDR3aa: CASSPPGTGDYGYTF
CDR3nt: TGTGCCAGCTCACCTCCCGGGACAGGGGACTATGGCTACACCTTC

j_gene: TRBJ2-1
d_gene: TRBD1
v_gene: TRBV6-2/TRBV6-3
abundance: once
CDR3aa: CASSTLRTGLYNEQFF
CDR3nt: TGTGCCAGCAGTACTCTCCGGACAGGCCTCTACAATGAGCAGTTCTTC

j_gene: TRBJ2-1
d_gene: TRBD2
v_gene: TRBV9
abundance: .
CDR3aa: CASSVGGAGGPGEQFF
CDR3nt: TGTGCCAGCAGCGTGGGAGGAGCGGGAGGGCCTGGTGAGCAGTTCTTC

j_gene: TRBJ2-1
d_gene: TRBD2
v_gene: TRBV25-1
abundance: .
CDR3aa: CASSEYGLAGDGEQFF
CDR3nt: TGTGCCAGCAGTGAATACGGGCTAGCGGGAGATGGTGAGCAGTTCTTC

j_gene: TRBJ1-3
d_gene: .
v_gene: TRBV6-5
abundance: .
CDR3aa: CASCPATGNTIYF
CDR3nt: TGTGCCAGCTGCCCGGCAACTGGAAACACCATATATTTT

j_gene: TRBJ1-2
d_gene: .
v_gene: TRBV6-6
abundance: .
CDR3aa: CASSPNSGSYGYTF
CDR3nt: TGTGCCAGCAGCCCAAACTCCGGGTCATATGGCTACACCTTC

j_gene: TRBJ2-3
d_gene: .
v_gene: TRBV19
abundance: .
CDR3aa: CASKSWSSSSTDTQYF
CDR3nt: TGTGCCAGTAAGAGTTGGAGTTCCTCTAGCACAGATACGCAGTATTTT

j_gene: TRBJ2-7
d_gene: .
v_gene: TRBV3-1/TRBV3-2
abundance: .
CDR3aa: CASSLNAGQSYEQYF
CDR3nt: TGTGCCAGCAGCCTCAACGCCGGACAGTCCTACGAGCAGTACTTC

j_gene: TRBJ1-5
d_gene: .
v_gene: TRBV7-2
abundance: .
CDR3aa: CASSSPGPYQPQHF
CDR3nt: TGTGCCAGCAGCTCCCCCGGGCCGTATCAGCCCCAGCATTTT

j_gene: TRBJ2-5
d_gene: TRBD2
v_gene: TRBV5-4
abundance: .
CDR3aa: CASSLALAGIKQETQYF
CDR3nt: TGTGCCAGCAGCTTGGCCCTAGCGGGGATAAAGCAAGAGACCCAGTACTTC

j_gene: TRBJ1-5
d_gene: .
v_gene: TRBV6-2/TRBV6-3
abundance: .
CDR3aa: CASSYSLRESQPQHF
CDR3nt: TGTGCCAGCAGTTACTCCCTCAGGGAGAGTCAGCCCCAGCATTTT

j_gene: TRBJ1-1
d_gene: .
v_gene: TRBV27
abundance: .
CDR3aa: CASKQNTEAFF
CDR3nt: TGTGCCAGCAAACAGAACACTGAAGCTTTCTTT

j_gene: TRBJ2-1
d_gene: TRBD2
v_gene: TRBV30
abundance: .
CDR3aa: CAWTRSGLAGGSNYNEQFF
CDR3nt: TGTGCCTGGACCAGAAGTGGGCTAGCGGGAGGCTCGAACTACAATGAGCAGTTCTTC

j_gene: TRBJ1-2
d_gene: .
v_gene: TRBV7-9
abundance: .
CDR3aa: CASSAQGANYGYTF
CDR3nt: TGTGCCAGCAGCGCCCAGGGAGCTAACTATGGCTACACCTTC